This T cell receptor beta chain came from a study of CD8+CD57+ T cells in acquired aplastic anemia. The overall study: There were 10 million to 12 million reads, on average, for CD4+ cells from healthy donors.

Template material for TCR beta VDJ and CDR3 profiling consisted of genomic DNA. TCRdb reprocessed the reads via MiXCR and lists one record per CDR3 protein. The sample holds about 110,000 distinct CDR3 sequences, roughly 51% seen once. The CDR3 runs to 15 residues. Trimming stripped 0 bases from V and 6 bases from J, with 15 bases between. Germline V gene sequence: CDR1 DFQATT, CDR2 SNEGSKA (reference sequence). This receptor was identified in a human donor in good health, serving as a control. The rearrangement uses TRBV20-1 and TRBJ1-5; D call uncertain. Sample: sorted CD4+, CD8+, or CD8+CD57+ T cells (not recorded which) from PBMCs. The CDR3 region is CSARDHEGVGQPQHF. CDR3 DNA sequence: TGCAGTGCTAGAGATCATGAGGGAGTGGGTCAGCCCCAGCATTTT.